Listed below are T cell receptor beta chains from one sample, sequenced in a study of cytomegalovirus exposure and HLA in healthy donors. Some clones are missing from TCRdb's copy, which holds only in-frame ones; the method was immunoSEQ multiplex PCR. The sample has roughly 120,000 clones; 79% are singletons. The sequencing sample was made of PBMCs. Receptors originate from a young man in good health and CMV-seronegative. Both conserved end residues are part of each CDR3. D genes are given only for firm matches. A clone size is listed for some rows: how often the clone was seen (once, few, many), or a class if it is expanded.

>.|TRBJ1-3|15|few|TRBV5-1
CASSSSGITGNTIYF
TGCGCCAGCAGCTCCTCAGGGATAACTGGAAACACCATATATTTT
>TRBD1|TRBJ2-1|14|once|TRBV19
CASGTGNLYNEQFF
TGTGCCAGTGGGACAGGGAACCTTTACAATGAGCAGTTCTTC
>.|TRBJ2-5|16|few|TRBV28
CASSLLGNRGQETQYF
TGTGCCAGCAGTTTATTGGGGAATCGGGGCCAAGAGACCCAGTACTTC
>.|TRBJ2-1|15|few|TRBV10-3
CAISEDLLRYNEQFF
TGTGCCATCAGTGAGGATCTACTACGGTACAATGAGCAGTTCTTC
>TRBD2|TRBJ2-3|16|.|TRBV9
CASSVGGLAGVDTQYF
TGTGCCAGCAGCGTAGGTGGACTAGCGGGAGTAGATACGCAGTATTTT
>TRBD1|TRBJ1-5|14|few|TRBV19
CASSISTGDQPQHF
TGTGCCAGTAGTATATCGACAGGGGATCAGCCCCAGCATTTT
>TRBD1|TRBJ2-6|18|.|TRBV5-1
CASSVGGDRGFGANVLTF
TGCGCCAGCAGCGTGGGGGGGGACAGGGGTTTCGGGGCCAACGTCCTGACTTTC
>TRBD1|TRBJ1-1|15|.|TRBV7-9
CASSRDRLRNTEAFF
TGTGCCAGCAGCCGGGACAGACTTCGGAACACTGAAGCTTTCTTT
>.|TRBJ2-4|15|.|TRBV29-1
CSVVGIGLAKNIQYF
TGCAGCGTTGTCGGTATAGGACTAGCCAAAAACATTCAGTACTTC
>.|TRBJ1-1|13|.|TRBV9
CASSGQSHTEAFF
TGTGCCAGCAGCGGACAGTCCCACACTGAAGCTTTCTTT
>.|TRBJ1-5|14|few|TRBV5-4
CASSLDGVMQPQHF
TGTGCCAGCAGTTTGGACGGGGTAATGCAGCCCCAGCATTTT
>.|TRBJ1-4|14|.|TRBV6-1
CASSEVEGGEKLFF
TGTGCCAGCAGTGAAGTGGAGGGAGGGGAAAAACTGTTTTTT
>TRBD2|TRBJ2-1|15|.|TRBV11-2
CASSDTSGRADEQFF
TGTGCCAGCAGCGACACTAGCGGGAGGGCCGATGAGCAGTTCTTC
>.|TRBJ1-4|13|.|TRBV27
CASSLFFDEKLFF
TGTGCCAGCAGTTTATTCTTTGATGAAAAACTGTTTTTT
>TRBD2|TRBJ2-2|17|.|TRBV7-7
CASSRGGTSVNTGELFF
TGTGCTAGCAGCCGGGGGGGGACTAGCGTGAACACCGGGGAGCTGTTTTTT
>TRBD1|TRBJ1-3|16|.|TRBV6-5
CASSYSDRGPGNTIYF
TGTGCCAGCAGTTACTCGGACAGGGGGCCTGGAAACACCATATATTTT
>.|TRBJ1-5|15|.|TRBV25-1
CASSERGRGNQPQHF
TGTGCCAGCAGTGAACGGGGTAGGGGCAATCAGCCCCAGCATTTT
>.|TRBJ1-1|16|.|TRBV28
CASSGEGQGNRAEAFF
TGTGCCAGCAGTGGGGAGGGCCAGGGGAATAGAGCTGAAGCTTTCTTT
>TRBD1|TRBJ2-3|14|.|TRBV7-8
CASSRTGGIDTQYF
TGTGCCAGCAGCAGGACAGGGGGCATAGATACGCAGTATTTT
>.|TRBJ1-2|14|.|TRBV5-3
CARSLGRQTYGYTF
TGTGCCAGAAGCTTGGGGCGACAGACCTATGGCTACACCTTC
>TRBD2|TRBJ2-1|17|.|TRBV7-6
CASSSQTGTSGYGEQFF
TGTGCCAGCAGCTCACAGACCGGGACTAGCGGCTACGGTGAGCAGTTCTTC
>.|TRBJ1-1|14|.|TRBV7-2
CASSLGAGNTEAFF
TGTGCCAGCAGCTTAGGGGCCGGGAACACTGAAGCTTTCTTT
>TRBD1|TRBJ1-2|15|.|TRBV28
CASSPLGTGGRGYTF
TGTGCCAGCAGCCCCCTCGGGACAGGGGGCCGGGGCTACACCTTC
>TRBD2|TRBJ2-1|14|.|TRBV19
CASIDGGSYNEQFF
TGTGCCAGTATTGACGGGGGGTCCTACAATGAGCAGTTCTTC
>.|TRBJ2-7|14|.|TRBV19
CASSRQGGSYEQYF
TGTGCCAGTAGTCGACAGGGAGGCTCCTACGAGCAGTACTTC
>TRBD1|TRBJ2-5|14|.|TRBV2
CASSGQGALETQYF
TGTGCCAGCAGTGGTCAGGGGGCGTTGGAGACCCAGTACTTC
>.|TRBJ2-2|14|.|TRBV10-2
CASSLREPAGELFF
TGCGCCAGCAGCTTACGCGAGCCGGCCGGGGAGCTGTTTTTT
>.|TRBJ2-1|15|.|TRBV5-4
CASTGAGSSYNEQFF
TGTGCCAGTACGGGAGCGGGCAGCTCCTACAATGAGCAGTTCTTC
>TRBD2|TRBJ2-7|16|.|TRBV7-9
CASSIGTSGSSYEQYF
TGTGCCAGCAGCATCGGGACTAGCGGTTCCTCCTACGAGCAGTACTTC
>.|TRBJ2-1|16|once|TRBV7-2
CASSFLTLSSYNEQFF
TGTGCCAGCAGCTTCCTCACGCTCAGCTCCTACAATGAGCAGTTCTTC
>.|TRBJ2-1|13|.|TRBV29-1
CSVGYSSYNEQFF
TGCAGCGTCGGGTATAGCTCCTACAATGAGCAGTTCTTC
>.|TRBJ1-4|15|few|TRBV19
CASSMTDRQFEKLFF
TGTGCCAGTAGTATGACCGATAGACAGTTTGAAAAACTGTTTTTT
>.|TRBJ2-3|13|.|TRBV10-2
CASSESGPDTQYF
TGCGCCAGCAGTGAATCAGGGCCAGATACGCAGTATTTT
>.|TRBJ1-1|17|.|TRBV4-1
CASSQDPASSRNAEAFF
TGCGCCAGCAGCCAAGACCCGGCTTCATCCAGGAACGCTGAAGCTTTCTTT
>.|TRBJ2-2|15|few|TRBV5-6
CASSLRTTYTGELFF
TGTGCCAGCAGCTTGAGGACTACTTACACCGGGGAGCTGTTTTTT
>TRBD1|TRBJ2-7|16|.|TRBV7-6
CASSSGIGDRLYEQYF
TGTGCCAGCAGCTCGGGGATTGGGGACAGACTGTACGAGCAGTACTTC
>.|TRBJ2-1|13|.|TRBV7-2
CASSLGGENEQFF
TGTGCCAGCAGCTTAGGTGGGGAGAATGAGCAGTTCTTC
>.|TRBJ1-5|15|.|TRBV19
CASSDRTDRNQPQHF
TGTGCCAGTAGTGACAGGACAGACCGTAATCAGCCCCAGCATTTT
>TRBD1|TRBJ1-1|14|.|TRBV28
CASSPPGQGPEAFF
TGTGCCAGCAGCCCCCCGGGACAGGGACCTGAAGCTTTCTTT
>TRBD1|TRBJ2-1|15|.|TRBV29-1
CSAPTGASSYNEQFF
TGCAGCGCTCCGACAGGGGCTAGCTCCTACAATGAGCAGTTCTTC
>TRBD2|TRBJ2-5|15|once|TRBV7-3
CASSLVASGQETQYF
TGTGCCAGCAGCTTAGTGGCTAGCGGCCAAGAGACCCAGTACTTC
>.|TRBJ2-1|13|.|TRBV29-1
CSDGESGANEQFF
TGCAGCGACGGAGAGTCAGGGGCCAATGAGCAGTTCTTC
>.|TRBJ2-7|12|.|TRBV10-2
CASREGAYEQYF
TGCGCCAGCAGGGAGGGGGCGTACGAGCAGTACTTC
>TRBD1|TRBJ2-5|14|.|TRBV9
CASSVEGQGETQYF
TGTGCCAGCAGCGTAGAAGGACAGGGAGAGACCCAGTACTTC
>.|TRBJ1-5|15|.|TRBV6-6
CASSTEEDRSQPQHF
TGTGCCAGCAGCACCGAGGAAGACAGATCTCAGCCCCAGCATTTT
>.|TRBJ1-1|14|.|TRBV19
CASSTQGRNTEAFF
TGTGCCAGTAGTACACAGGGACGGAACACTGAAGCTTTCTTT
>TRBD1|TRBJ1-5|15|.|TRBV7-2
CASSLAADRAQPQHF
TGTGCCAGCAGCTTAGCAGCAGACAGGGCTCAGCCCCAGCATTTT
>.|TRBJ2-5|13|.|TRBV7-9
CASTLRGIETQYF
TGTGCCAGCACCCTAAGGGGGATAGAGACCCAGTACTTC
>TRBD1|TRBJ2-4|16|.|TRBV5-6
CASSMTGGLAKNIQYF
TGTGCCAGCAGCATGACAGGGGGACTAGCCAAAAACATTCAGTACTTC
>TRBD2|TRBJ2-5|16|.|TRBV14
CASSPSGMTSWETQYF
TGTGCCAGCAGCCCTAGCGGGATGACGTCTTGGGAGACCCAGTACTTC
>.|TRBJ1-1|13|.|TRBV6-5
CASRDTVNTEAFF
TGTGCCAGCAGGGACACCGTAAACACTGAAGCTTTCTTT